These 22 T cell receptor beta chains came from one sample sequenced in a study of blood T cell repertoires in COVID-19. Profiled with immunoSEQ multiplex PCR; TCRdb holds only in-frame clones, not every one. Of more than 85,000 clones detected, over 70% appear once; the ten largest clones hold around 22%. Material for sequencing was peripheral blood. These receptors were taken from a man in his 70s with acute or convalescent COVID-19.

The gene calls are TRBV29-1 and TRBJ2-2, with 8 bases aligning to TRBD2. This CDR3 is built from 14 residues. Germline V CDR1 and CDR2: SQVTM, ANQGSEA. The trim removed 4 bases at V and 5 bases at J, leaving 6 bases unmatched. CDR3 sequence reads: CSVVDSGKTGELFF. The DNA of the CDR3 is TGCAGCGTTGTTGATAGCGGGAAAACCGGGGAGCTGTTTTTT.

This chain connects TRBV5-1 to TRBJ2-2; D ambiguous. Trimming removed 1 base at V and 8 bases at J, with 12 bases between. Germline loops: CDR1 SGHRS, CDR2 YFSETQ. There are 14 residues in the CDR3. CDR3 in amino acids: CASSLLAVSGELFF. Written as DNA, the CDR3 is TGCGCCAGCAGCTTGCTGGCAGTTTCTGGGGAGCTGTTTTTT.

This clone was seen just once. Germline and junction disagree at one end, which may indicate a read error. The CDR3 coding sequence is TGTGCCAGCAGCTTGGTAGGGGGTCAGGTCTTC. Translated, it gives CASSLVGGQVF. This chain uses TRBV5-8 with TRBJ2-1, with a weak D call TRBD1 (6 bases). Per the germline V gene, CDR1 is SGHTS and CDR2 is YDEGEE. The CDR3 has 11 residues.

This clone was observed a single time. V is TRBV28 and J is TRBJ1-5; D gene uncertain. CDR3 length: 13 amino acids. The germline CDR1 and CDR2 sequences are MDHEN and SYDVKM. Trimming pared 6 bases from V and 9 bases from J, leaving 15 bases between. The CDR3 DNA reads as TGTGCCAGCAGCCTCCCCCAGATCCCGCCCCAGCATTTT. It translates to CASSLPQIPPQHF. Variable domain in full (rest from reference TRBV28 and TRBJ1-5): DVKVTQSSRYLVKRTGEKVFLECVQDMDHENMFWYRQDPGLGLRLIYFSYDVKMKEKGDIPEGYSVSREKKERFSLILESASTNQTSMYLCASSLPQIPPQHFGDGTRLSIL.

The chain has TRBV18 and TRBJ2-1, with D possibly TRBD1 on 6 matching bases. Germline assignment: CDR1 KGHSH and CDR2 LQKENI. The CDR3 spans 11 residues. Trimming took off 5 bases at V and 10 bases at J, with 9 bases between the two ends. In DNA form, the CDR3 reads TGTGCCAGCTCATACAGGGACGAGCAGTTCTTC. Amino acid sequence: CASSYRDEQFF. Full variable domain (missing parts from reference TRBV18 and TRBJ2-1): NAGVMQNPRHLVRRRGQEARLRCSPMKGHSHVYWYRQLPEEGLKFMVYLQKENIIDESGMPKERFSAEFPKEGPSILRIQQVVRGDSAAYFCASSYRDEQFFGPGTRLTVL.

This chain connects TRBV27 to TRBJ2-7, with 7 bases identical to TRBD2. Germline-derived CDR1 and CDR2 are MNHEY and SMNVEV (reference sequence). The V gene end was trimmed by 2 bases and the J gene end by 5 bases; junction bases not matched to a gene: 6. The CDR3 sequence is 14 residues long. CDR3 in DNA: TGTGCCAGCAGTTTACTAGCGGCGTTTGACGAGCAGTACTTC. Its translation is CASSLLAAFDEQYF.

This chain connects TRBV19 to TRBJ1-5, with D uncertain. CDR1 LNHDA and CDR2 SQIVND come from the germline V gene (reference sequence). The CDR3 totals 14 residues. V shed 9 bases and J shed 8 bases, with 20 bases lying between them. CDR3 bases: TGTGCCAGCTCAAGGAGTCGTGGCCTGGAGCCCCAGCATTTT. Translated, it gives CASSRSRGLEPQHF.

This chain joins TRBV2 and TRBJ1-1, with D possibly matching TRBD1 (6 bases). This CDR3 has 13 residues. V gave up 6 bases and J gave up 0 bases, with 8 bases separating them. Germline lookup yields CDR1 SNHLY and CDR2 FYNNEI. The CDR3 is CASRGQLNTEAFF. CDR3 coding DNA: TGTGCCAGCAGGGGACAATTGAACACTGAAGCTTTCTTT. The variable domain in full, with the rest retrieved from reference TRBV2 and TRBJ1-1, is EPEVTQTPSHQVTQMGQEVILRCVPISNHLYFYWYRQILGQKVEFLVSFYNNEISEKSEIFDDQFSVERPDGSNFTLKIRSTKLEDSAMYFCASRGQLNTEAFFGQGTRLTVV.

This chain joins TRBV4-2 and TRBJ2-5; D perhaps matches TRBD2 (5 bases). Germline V gives CDR1 LGHNA, CDR2 YNFKEQ. The CDR3 is 16 residues long. The V end lost 0 bases, the J end lost 4 bases, and 15 bases lay between the germline ends. This chain's CDR3 is CASSQEMVRATETQYF. The CDR3 DNA follows: TGTGCCAGCAGCCAAGAAATGGTGAGGGCCACAGAGACCCAGTACTTC.

This chain joins TRBV3-1 (or the pseudogene TRBV3-2) and TRBJ2-3; 11 bases are shared with TRBD2. The V gene end was trimmed by 2 bases and the J gene end by 3 bases; junction bases not matched to a gene: 4. Germline V lookup: CDR1 LGHDT, CDR2 YNNKEL (reference sequence). The CDR3 is made up of 16 amino acids. In DNA, the CDR3 is TGTGCCAGCAGCCAATGGCTAGCGGGGGGAACAGATACGCAGTATTTT. It yields the protein CASSQWLAGGTDTQYF.

The J gene is TRBJ2-2, the V gene TRBV28; tentatively, D is TRBD2 (6 bases). The germline gives CDR1 MDHEN, CDR2 SYDVKM. Trimming pared 6 bases from V and 7 bases from J, leaving 21 bases between. This CDR3 comprises 16 residues. CDR3 coding DNA: TGTGCCAGCAGCAGAACCTCGGGGGAGGTAGGCGGGGAGCTGTTTTTT. It specifies CASSRTSGEVGGELFF.

This clone was detected only once. The chain uses TRBV5-4 and TRBJ2-4; 8 bases agree with TRBD2. The junction had 5 bases not matched to a gene; V was cut back by 4 bases and J by 5 bases. There are 14 residues in the CDR3. CDR1 SGHNT and CDR2 YYREEE come from the germline V gene (reference sequence). The CDR3 region is CASSQRGSQNIQYF. As DNA, the CDR3 is TGTGCCAGCAGCCAGCGGGGGAGCCAAAACATTCAGTACTTC.

V gene TRBV4-1 combines with J gene TRBJ1-2; 7 bases are shared with TRBD1. This CDR3 is 14 amino acids long. Germline lookup yields CDR1 MGHRA and CDR2 YSYEKL. V lost 0 bases, J lost 5 bases, and 3 bases stayed unmatched. The CDR3 nucleotides read TGCGCCAGCAGCCAAGAGGAGGGGGCGTATGGCTACACCTTC. Its protein product is CASSQEEGAYGYTF.

Worth noting for this clone: This specimen includes other DNA sequences encoding the same CDR3. This sequence joins TRBV2 and TRBJ1-1, with D possibly TRBD1 on 5 matching bases. The CDR3 sequence is 13 residues long. Germline CDR1 is SNHLY and CDR2 is FYNNEI. Trimming removed 4 bases from V and 4 bases from J, with 10 bases in between. The chain's CDR3 is CASSVWGGTEAFF. CDR3 DNA: TGTGCCAGCAGTGTGTGGGGGGGCACTGAAGCTTTCTTT.

This sequence joins TRBV6-2 or TRBV6-3 and TRBJ2-7; 7 positions agree with TRBD2. The CDR3 has 15 amino acids. In germline, CDR1 is MNHEY, CDR2 SVGEGT. J lost 3 bases, V lost 6 bases, and 11 bases had no gene match. The CDR3 reads CASSRMWEGIYEQYF. The CDR3 bases are TGTGCCAGCAGCCGAATGTGGGAGGGCATCTACGAGCAGTACTTC.

The rearrangement joins TRBV5-1 to TRBJ2-2, with TRBD1 as a possible D gene (5 bases). In germline, CDR1 is SGHRS, CDR2 YFSETQ. Trimming stripped 1 base from V and 0 bases from J, with 7 bases between. The CDR3 is made up of 15 amino acids. For the CDR3, the DNA is TGCGCCAGCAGCTTGACAGGTTCGAACACCGGGGAGCTGTTTTTT. Encoded protein: CASSLTGSNTGELFF.

In DNA, the CDR3 is TGTGCCACCAGCAGAGGGGGCTACTACGAGCAGTACTTC. Its translation: CATSRGGYYEQYF. This chain links TRBV15 with TRBJ2-7, with D possibly matching TRBD1 (5 bases). Trimming removed 1 base from V and 3 bases from J, with 7 bases in between. This CDR3 is built from 13 residues. Germline V gene sequence: CDR1 LNHNV, CDR2 YYDKDF (reference sequence).

The J gene is TRBJ2-1, the V gene TRBV5-4; TRBD1 matches 10 bases. The germline V gene has CDR1 SGHNT and CDR2 YYREEE (reference sequence). This CDR3 contains 16 residues. Trimming at V came to 5 bases and at J to 2 bases, leaving 7 bases not matched to a gene. The CDR3 sequence is CASRAGTGDPYNEQFF. CDR3 nucleotides: TGTGCCAGCAGGGCCGGGACAGGGGACCCCTACAATGAGCAGTTCTTC.

CDR3 protein: CASSALDGRGTGELFF. The CDR3 coding sequence is TGTGCCAGCAGCGCCCTGGATGGGCGGGGGACCGGGGAGCTGTTTTTT. The chain combines TRBV9 with TRBJ2-2; 7 bases align to TRBD2. Losses at the gene ends were 3 bases for V and 5 bases for J; bases not matched to a gene: 10. The CDR3 consists of 16 residues. CDR1 is SGDLS, CDR2 YYNGEE, per germline.

This clone was seen once. The chain couples TRBV6-5 to TRBJ1-4; TRBD1 is a possible D gene (6 bases). The V gene lost 5 bases and the J gene lost 8 bases, with 15 bases spanning the gap. The length of the CDR3 is 14 residues. Per the germline V gene, CDR1 is MNHEY and CDR2 is SVGAGI. The CDR3 here is CASSQTGHGEKLFF. Here the CDR3 DNA reads TGTGCCAGCAGTCAAACGGGACACGGGGAAAAACTGTTTTTT.

The rearrangement uses TRBV2 and TRBJ2-2; the D gene is possibly TRBD2 (5 bases). The CDR3 covers 15 residues. V was trimmed by 1 base and J by 3 bases, leaving 9 bases between them. Per the germline V gene, CDR1 is SNHLY and CDR2 is FYNNEI. The CDR3 DNA reads TGTGCCAGCAGTGAAGACTGGCGGGACACCGGGGAGCTGTTTTTT. Translated, it gives CASSEDWRDTGELFF.

The rearrangement uses TRBV29-1 and TRBJ1-2; D perhaps matches TRBD1 (6 bases). The CDR3 is 17 residues long. Germline assignment: CDR1 SQVTM and CDR2 ANQGSEA. Trimming pared 5 bases from V and 12 bases from J, leaving 34 bases between. The CDR3 protein is CSVSLIYSDGQNAMNTF. The CDR3 coding sequence is TGCAGCGTTAGTCTCATCTATTCGGACGGACAGAACGCTATGAACACCTTC.